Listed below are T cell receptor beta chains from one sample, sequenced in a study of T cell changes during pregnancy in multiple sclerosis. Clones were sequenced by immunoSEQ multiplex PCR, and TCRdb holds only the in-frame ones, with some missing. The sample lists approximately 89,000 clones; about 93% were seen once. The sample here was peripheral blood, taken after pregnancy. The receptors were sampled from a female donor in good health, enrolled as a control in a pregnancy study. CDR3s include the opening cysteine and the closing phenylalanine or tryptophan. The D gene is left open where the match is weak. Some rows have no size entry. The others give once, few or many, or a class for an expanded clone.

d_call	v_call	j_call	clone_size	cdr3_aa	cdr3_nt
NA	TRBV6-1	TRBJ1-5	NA	CASSRTFVQPQHF	TGTGCCAGCAGTCGGACTTTTGTCCAGCCCCAGCATTTT
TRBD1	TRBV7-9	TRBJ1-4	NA	CASSLDRGHEKLFF	TGTGCCAGCAGCCTGGACAGGGGGCACGAAAAACTGTTTTTT
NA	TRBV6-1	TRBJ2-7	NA	CASSEGGLSAYEQYF	TGTGCCAGCAGTGAAGGGGGACTTTCGGCCTACGAGCAGTACTTC
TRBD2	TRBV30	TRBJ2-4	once	CAFLAGEPKNIQYF	TGTGCCTTCCTAGCGGGAGAGCCCAAAAACATTCAGTACTTC
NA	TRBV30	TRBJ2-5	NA	CAWSGREEETQYF	TGTGCCTGGAGTGGTAGGGAGGAAGAGACCCAGTACTTC
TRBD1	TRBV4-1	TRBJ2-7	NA	CASSQSTGTPPEQYF	TGCGCCAGCAGCCAGTCGACAGGGACCCCTCCCGAGCAGTACTTC
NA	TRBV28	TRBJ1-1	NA	CASSSPSPGSGTEAFF	TGTGCCAGCAGTTCTCCGTCTCCGGGGTCGGGCACTGAAGCTTTCTTT
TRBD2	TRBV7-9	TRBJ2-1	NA	CASSVLAGSYNEQFF	TGTGCCAGCAGCGTACTAGCGGGATCCTACAATGAGCAGTTCTTC
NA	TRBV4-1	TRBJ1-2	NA	CASSQVLGGRFYGYTF	TGCGCCAGCAGCCAAGTTTTGGGGGGACGCTTCTATGGCTACACCTTC
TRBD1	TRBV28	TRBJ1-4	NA	CASSRFRGRTNEKLFF	TGTGCCAGCAGTAGATTCAGGGGGCGCACTAATGAAAAACTGTTTTTT
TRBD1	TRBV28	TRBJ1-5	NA	CASSLGSRGDQPQHF	TGTGCCAGCAGTCTAGGATCCAGGGGGGATCAGCCCCAGCATTTT
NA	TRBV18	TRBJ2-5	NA	CASSGKGYQETQYF	TGTGCCAGCTCCGGCAAGGGGTACCAAGAGACCCAGTACTTC
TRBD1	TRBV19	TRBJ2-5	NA	CASSEGQGPANFQETQYF	TGTGCCAGTAGCGAGGGACAGGGGCCGGCCAATTTCCAAGAGACCCAGTACTTC
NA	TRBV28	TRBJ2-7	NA	CASSLGVREQYF	TGTGCCAGCAGTTTAGGAGTACGCGAGCAGTACTTC
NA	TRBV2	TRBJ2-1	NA	CASSEPGFEQFF	TGTGCCAGCAGTGAACCCGGGTTTGAGCAGTTCTTC
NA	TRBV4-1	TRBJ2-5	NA	CASSQRVQETQYF	TGCGCCAGCAGCCAACGCGTCCAAGAGACCCAGTACTTC
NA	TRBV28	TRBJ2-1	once	CASSLRQAYYNEQFF	TGTGCCAGCAGTTTAAGGCAGGCCTATTACAATGAGCAGTTCTTC
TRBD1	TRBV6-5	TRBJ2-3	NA	CASSYEGQGVDTQYF	TGTGCCAGCAGTTACGAGGGACAGGGGGTGGATACGCAGTATTTT
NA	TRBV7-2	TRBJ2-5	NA	CASSLNIGYRSVGTQYF	TGTGCCAGCAGCTTAAATATAGGGTACAGGTCCGTAGGGACCCAGTACTTC
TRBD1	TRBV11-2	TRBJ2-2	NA	CASRKNRGQRNTGELFF	TGTGCCAGCAGGAAGAATAGGGGACAGCGAAACACCGGGGAGCTGTTTTTT
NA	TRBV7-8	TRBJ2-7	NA	CASSLQGLYYEQYF	TGTGCCAGCAGCTTACAGGGCCTTTACTACGAGCAGTACTTC
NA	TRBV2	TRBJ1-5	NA	CASSDKRPHNQPQHF	TGTGCCAGCAGTGATAAGAGGCCTCACAATCAGCCCCAGCATTTT
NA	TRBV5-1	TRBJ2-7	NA	CASSKEQGEGYEQYF	TGCGCCAGCAGCAAAGAACAGGGGGAGGGTTACGAGCAGTACTTC
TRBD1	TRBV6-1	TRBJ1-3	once	CASSENSRGQSGNTIYF	TGTGCCAGCAGTGAAAACTCAAGGGGACAGAGTGGAAACACCATATATTTT
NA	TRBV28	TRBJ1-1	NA	CASGGSGDPAAEAFF	TGTGCCAGCGGGGGGTCGGGGGACCCGGCAGCTGAAGCTTTCTTT
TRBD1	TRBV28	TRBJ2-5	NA	CARRQGGETQYF	TGTGCCAGACGACAGGGGGGAGAGACCCAGTACTTC
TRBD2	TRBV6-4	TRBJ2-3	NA	CASSATSGSTDTQYF	TGTGCCAGCAGTGCGACTAGCGGGAGCACAGATACGCAGTATTTT
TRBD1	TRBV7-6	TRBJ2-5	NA	CASSFSTGGTQYF	TGTGCCAGCAGCTTTTCGACAGGGGGAACCCAGTACTTC
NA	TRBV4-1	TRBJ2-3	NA	CASSPSRGDTQYF	TGCGCCAGCAGCCCAAGTAGGGGCGATACGCAGTATTTT
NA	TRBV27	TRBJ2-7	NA	CASSLTLSASVEGQYF	TGTGCCAGCAGTTTAACCCTCTCTGCGTCAGTGGAGGGGCAGTACTTC
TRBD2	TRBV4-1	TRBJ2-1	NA	CASSQAPPASGVYNEQFF	TGCGCCAGCAGCCAAGCTCCCCCAGCCAGCGGGGTCTACAATGAGCAGTTCTTC
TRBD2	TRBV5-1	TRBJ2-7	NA	CASSLLGTSEKQYF	TGCGCCAGCAGCCTCTTAGGGACTAGCGAAAAGCAGTACTTC
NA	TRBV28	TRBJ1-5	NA	CASSSLLRADQPQHF	TGTGCCAGCAGCTCCCTACTGAGGGCTGATCAGCCCCAGCATTTT
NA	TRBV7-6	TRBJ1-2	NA	CASSLEQGYGYTF	TGTGCCAGCAGCTTAGAACAGGGATATGGCTACACCTTC
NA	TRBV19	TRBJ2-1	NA	CASSLDFYNEQFF	TGTGCCAGTAGCCTAGACTTTTACAATGAGCAGTTCTTC
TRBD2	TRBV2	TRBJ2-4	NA	CASSEDGLGTKNIQYF	TGTGCCAGCAGTGAGGATGGACTAGGGACCAAAAACATTCAGTACTTC
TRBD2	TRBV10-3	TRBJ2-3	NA	CETCGGLAGGRTDTQYF	TGTGAAACCTGTGGGGGACTAGCGGGAGGTCGGACAGATACGCAGTATTTT
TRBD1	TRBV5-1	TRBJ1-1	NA	CASSFQGDTEAFF	TGCGCCAGCAGCTTTCAGGGGGACACTGAAGCTTTCTTT
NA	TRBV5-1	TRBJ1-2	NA	CASSVRDSSSYGYTF	TGCGCCAGCAGCGTTCGGGACTCCAGCTCCTATGGCTACACCTTC
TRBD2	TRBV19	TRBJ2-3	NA	CASLSGRASDTQYF	TGTGCCAGTTTGAGCGGGAGGGCATCCGATACGCAGTATTTT